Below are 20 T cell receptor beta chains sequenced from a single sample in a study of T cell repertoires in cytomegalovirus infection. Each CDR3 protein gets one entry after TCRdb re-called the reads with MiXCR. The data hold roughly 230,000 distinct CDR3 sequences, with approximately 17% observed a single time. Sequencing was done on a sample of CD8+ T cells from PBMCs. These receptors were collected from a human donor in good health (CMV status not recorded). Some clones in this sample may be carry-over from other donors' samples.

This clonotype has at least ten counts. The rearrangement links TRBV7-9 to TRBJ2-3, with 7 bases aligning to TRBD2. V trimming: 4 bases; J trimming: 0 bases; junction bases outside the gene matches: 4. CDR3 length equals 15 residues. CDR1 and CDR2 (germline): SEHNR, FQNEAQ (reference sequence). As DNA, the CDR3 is TGTGCCAGCAGCTCAAGCGGGACTAGCACAGATACGCAGTATTTT. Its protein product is CASSSSGTSTDTQYF.

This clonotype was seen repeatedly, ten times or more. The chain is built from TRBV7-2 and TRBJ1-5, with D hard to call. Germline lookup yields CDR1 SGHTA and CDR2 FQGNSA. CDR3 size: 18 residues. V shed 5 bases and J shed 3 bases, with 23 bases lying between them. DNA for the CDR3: TGTGCCAGCAGCCCCTGGACCTTGGAAACCTCACCCAATCAGCCCCAGCATTTT. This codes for CASSPWTLETSPNQPQHF. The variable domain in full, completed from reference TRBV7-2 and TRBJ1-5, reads GAGVSQSPSNKVTEKGKDVELRCDPISGHTALYWYRQSLGQGLEFLIYFQGNSAPDKSGLPSDRFSAERTGGSVSTLTIQRTQQEDSAVYLCASSPWTLETSPNQPQHFGDGTRLSIL.

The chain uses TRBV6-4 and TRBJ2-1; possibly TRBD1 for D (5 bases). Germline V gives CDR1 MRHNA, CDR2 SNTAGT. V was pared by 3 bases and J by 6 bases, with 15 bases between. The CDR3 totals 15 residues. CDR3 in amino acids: CASSEVQGRGNEQFF. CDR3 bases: TGTGCCAGCAGTGAGGTCCAAGGAAGGGGCAATGAGCAGTTCTTC.

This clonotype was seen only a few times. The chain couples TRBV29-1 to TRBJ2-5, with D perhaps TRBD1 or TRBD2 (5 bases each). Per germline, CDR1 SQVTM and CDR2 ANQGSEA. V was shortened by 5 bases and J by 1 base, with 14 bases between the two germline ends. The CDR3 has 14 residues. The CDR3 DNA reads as TGCAGCGTTCTGGGGGAATGGAGCCAAGAGACCCAGTACTTC. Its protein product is CSVLGEWSQETQYF.

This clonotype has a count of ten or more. The CDR3 protein is CAISDRGREKLFF. The CDR3, as DNA: TGTGCCATCAGCGACAGGGGGCGCGAAAAACTGTTTTTT. The chain links TRBV10-3 to TRBJ1-4; 10 bases line up with TRBD1. Trimming took 6 bases from V and 8 from J; bases not matched to a gene: 3. Germline values: CDR1 ENHRY, CDR2 SYGVKD. The CDR3 contains 13 residues.

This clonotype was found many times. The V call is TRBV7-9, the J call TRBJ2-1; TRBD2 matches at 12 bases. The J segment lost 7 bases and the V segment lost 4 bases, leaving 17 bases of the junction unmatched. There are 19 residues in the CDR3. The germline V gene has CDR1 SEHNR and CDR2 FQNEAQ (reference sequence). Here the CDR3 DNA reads TGTGCCAGCAGCTCAGCCGGGACTAGCGGGCACCGTGCGGCTAATGAGCAGTTCTTC. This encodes CASSSAGTSGHRAANEQFF.

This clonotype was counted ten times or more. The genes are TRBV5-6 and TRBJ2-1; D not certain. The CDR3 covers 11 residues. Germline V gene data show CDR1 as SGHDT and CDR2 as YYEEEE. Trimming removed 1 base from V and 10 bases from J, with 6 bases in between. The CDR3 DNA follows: TGTGCCAGCAGCTTGAGAAAGGAGCAGTTCTTC. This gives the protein CASSLRKEQFF. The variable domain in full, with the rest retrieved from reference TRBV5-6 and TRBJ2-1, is DAGVTQSPTHLIKTRGQQVTLRCSPKSGHDTVSWYQQALGQGPQFIFQYYEEEERQRGNFPDRFSGHQFPNYSSELNVNALLLGDSALYLCASSLRKEQFFGPGTRLTVL.

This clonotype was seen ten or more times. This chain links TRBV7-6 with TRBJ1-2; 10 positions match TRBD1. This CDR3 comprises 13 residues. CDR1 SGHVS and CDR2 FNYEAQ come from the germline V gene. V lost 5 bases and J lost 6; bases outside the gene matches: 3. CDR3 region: CASSPGQGDGYTF. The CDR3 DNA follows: TGTGCCAGCAGCCCCGGACAGGGGGATGGCTACACCTTC. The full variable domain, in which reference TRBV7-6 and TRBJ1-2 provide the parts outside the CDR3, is GAGVSQSPRYKVTKRGQDVALRCDPISGHVSLYWYRQALGQGPEFLTYFNYEAQQDKSGLPNDRFSAERPEGSISTLTIQRTEQRDSAMYRCASSPGQGDGYTFGSGTRLTVV.

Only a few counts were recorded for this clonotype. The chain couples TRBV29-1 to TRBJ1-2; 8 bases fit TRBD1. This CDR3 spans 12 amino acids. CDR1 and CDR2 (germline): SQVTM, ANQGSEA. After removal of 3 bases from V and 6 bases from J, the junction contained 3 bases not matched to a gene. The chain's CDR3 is CSVDGQGNGYTF. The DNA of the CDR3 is TGCAGCGTTGACGGACAGGGTAATGGCTACACCTTC.

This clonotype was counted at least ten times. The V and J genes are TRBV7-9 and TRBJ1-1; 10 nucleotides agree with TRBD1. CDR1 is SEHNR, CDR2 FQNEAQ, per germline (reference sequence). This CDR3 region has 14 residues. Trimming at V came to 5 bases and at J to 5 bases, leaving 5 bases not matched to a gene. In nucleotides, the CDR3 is TGTGCCAGCAGCCCAAGACAGGGGGCGACTGAAGCTTTCTTT. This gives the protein CASSPRQGATEAFF.

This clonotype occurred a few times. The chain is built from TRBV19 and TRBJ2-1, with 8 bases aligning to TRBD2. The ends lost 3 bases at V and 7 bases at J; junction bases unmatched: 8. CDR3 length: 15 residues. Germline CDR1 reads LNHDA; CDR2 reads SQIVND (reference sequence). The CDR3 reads CASSISGGAANEQFF. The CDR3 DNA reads TGTGCCAGTAGTATTTCCGGGGGGGCCGCGAATGAGCAGTTCTTC.

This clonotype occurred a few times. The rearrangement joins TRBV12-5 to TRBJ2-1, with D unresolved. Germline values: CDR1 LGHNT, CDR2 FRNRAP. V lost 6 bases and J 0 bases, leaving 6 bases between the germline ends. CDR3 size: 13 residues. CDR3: CASGISSYNEQFF. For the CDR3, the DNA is TGTGCTAGTGGGATCAGCTCCTACAATGAGCAGTTCTTC.

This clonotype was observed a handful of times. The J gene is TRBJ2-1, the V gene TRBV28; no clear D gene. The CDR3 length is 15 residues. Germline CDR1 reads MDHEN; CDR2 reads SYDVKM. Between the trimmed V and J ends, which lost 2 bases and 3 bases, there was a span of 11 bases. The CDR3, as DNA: TGTGCCAGCAGTTTACCCCAGGCGAGCTACAATGAGCAGTTCTTC. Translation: CASSLPQASYNEQFF.

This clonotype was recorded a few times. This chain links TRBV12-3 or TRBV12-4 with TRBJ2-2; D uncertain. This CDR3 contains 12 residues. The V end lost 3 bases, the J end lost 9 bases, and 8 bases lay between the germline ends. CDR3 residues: CASSFERWELFF. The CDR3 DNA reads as TGTGCCAGCAGTTTCGAGCGATGGGAGCTGTTTTTT.

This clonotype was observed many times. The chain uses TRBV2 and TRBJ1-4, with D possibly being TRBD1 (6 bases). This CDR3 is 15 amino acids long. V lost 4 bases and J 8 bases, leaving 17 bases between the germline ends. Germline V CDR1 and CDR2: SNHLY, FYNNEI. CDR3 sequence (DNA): TGTGCCAGCAGTGTGTGGCCAGGGGATCGAGAAAAACTGTTTTTT. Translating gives CASSVWPGDREKLFF.

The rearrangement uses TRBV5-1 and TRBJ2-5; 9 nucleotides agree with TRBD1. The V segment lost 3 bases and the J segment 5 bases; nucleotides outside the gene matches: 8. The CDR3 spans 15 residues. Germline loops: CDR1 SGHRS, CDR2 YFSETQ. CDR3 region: CASSSGTGMLETQYF. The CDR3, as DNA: TGCGCCAGCAGCTCCGGGACAGGGATGTTGGAGACCCAGTACTTC. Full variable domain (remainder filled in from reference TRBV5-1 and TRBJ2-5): KAGVTQTPRYLIKTRGQQVTLSCSPISGHRSVSWYQQTPGQGLQFLFEYFSETQRNKGNFPGRFSGRQFSNSRSEMNVSTLELGDSALYLCASSSGTGMLETQYFGPGTRLLVL.

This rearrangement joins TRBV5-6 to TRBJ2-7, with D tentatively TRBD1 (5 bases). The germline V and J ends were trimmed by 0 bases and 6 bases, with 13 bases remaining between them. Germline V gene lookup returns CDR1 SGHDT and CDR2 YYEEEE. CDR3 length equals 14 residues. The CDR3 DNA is TGTGCCAGCAGCTTGGACCAGGGCGAGATCGAGCAGTACTTC. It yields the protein CASSLDQGEIEQYF.

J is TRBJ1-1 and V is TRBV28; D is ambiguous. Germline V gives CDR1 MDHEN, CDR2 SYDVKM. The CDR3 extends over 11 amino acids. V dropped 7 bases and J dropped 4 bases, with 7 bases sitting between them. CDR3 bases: TGTGCCAGCAAGGAAGTCACTGAAGCTTTCTTT. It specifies CASKEVTEAFF.

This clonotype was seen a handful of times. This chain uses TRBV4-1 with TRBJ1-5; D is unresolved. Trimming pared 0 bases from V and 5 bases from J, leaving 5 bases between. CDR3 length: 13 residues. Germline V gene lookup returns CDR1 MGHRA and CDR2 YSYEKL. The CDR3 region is CASSQETDQPQHF. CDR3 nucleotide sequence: TGCGCCAGCAGCCAAGAGACCGATCAGCCCCAGCATTTT.

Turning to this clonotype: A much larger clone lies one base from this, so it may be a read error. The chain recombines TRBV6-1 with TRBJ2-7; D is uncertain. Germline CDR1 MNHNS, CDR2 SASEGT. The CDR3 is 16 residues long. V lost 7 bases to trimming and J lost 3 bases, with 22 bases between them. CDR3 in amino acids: CASTAPQKNSDYEQYF. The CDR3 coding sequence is TGTGCCAGCACCGCACCGCAAAAAAACAGCGACTACGAGCAGTACTTC.